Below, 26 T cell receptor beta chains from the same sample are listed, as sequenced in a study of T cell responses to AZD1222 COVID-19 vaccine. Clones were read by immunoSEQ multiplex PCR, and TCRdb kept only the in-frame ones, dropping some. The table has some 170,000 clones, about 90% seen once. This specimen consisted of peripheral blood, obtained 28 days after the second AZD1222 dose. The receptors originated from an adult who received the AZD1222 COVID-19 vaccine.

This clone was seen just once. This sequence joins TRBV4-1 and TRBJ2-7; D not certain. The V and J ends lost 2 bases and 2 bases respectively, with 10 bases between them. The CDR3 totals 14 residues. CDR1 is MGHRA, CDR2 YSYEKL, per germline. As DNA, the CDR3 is TGCGCCAGCAGCCAACGCGGATCTGCCTACGAGCAGTACTTC. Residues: CASSQRGSAYEQYF.

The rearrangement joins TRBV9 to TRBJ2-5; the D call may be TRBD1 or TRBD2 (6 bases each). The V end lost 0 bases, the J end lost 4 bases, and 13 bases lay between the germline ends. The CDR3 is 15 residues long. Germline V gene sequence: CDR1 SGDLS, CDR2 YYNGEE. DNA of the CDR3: TGTGCCAGCAGCGTAGGAGGTGGGGGGCGAGAGACCCAGTACTTC. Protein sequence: CASSVGGGGRETQYF.

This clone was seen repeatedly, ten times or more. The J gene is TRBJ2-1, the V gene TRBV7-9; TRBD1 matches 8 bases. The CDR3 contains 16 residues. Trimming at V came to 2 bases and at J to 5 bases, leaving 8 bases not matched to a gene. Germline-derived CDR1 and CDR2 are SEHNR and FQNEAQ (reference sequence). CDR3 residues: CASSLSWDRYHNEQFF. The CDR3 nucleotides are TGTGCCAGCAGCTTATCCTGGGACAGGTACCACAATGAGCAGTTCTTC.

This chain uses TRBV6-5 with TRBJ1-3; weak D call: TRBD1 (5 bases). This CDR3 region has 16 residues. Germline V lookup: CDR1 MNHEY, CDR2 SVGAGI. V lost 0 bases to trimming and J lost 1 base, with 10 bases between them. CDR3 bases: TGTGCCAGCAGTTACTCGAAGCAGGGTTCTGGAAACACCATATATTTT. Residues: CASSYSKQGSGNTIYF.

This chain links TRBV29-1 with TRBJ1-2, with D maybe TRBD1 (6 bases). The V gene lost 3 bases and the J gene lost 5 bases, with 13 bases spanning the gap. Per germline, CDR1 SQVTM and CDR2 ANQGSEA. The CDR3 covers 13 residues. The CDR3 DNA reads TGCAGCGTTGATAGGGCAGGGGATTATGGCTACACCTTC. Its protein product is CSVDRAGDYGYTF.

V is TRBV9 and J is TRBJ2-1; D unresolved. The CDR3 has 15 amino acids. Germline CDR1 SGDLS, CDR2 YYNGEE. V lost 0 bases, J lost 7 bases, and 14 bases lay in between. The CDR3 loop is CASSVEDGRRNEQFF. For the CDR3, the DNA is TGTGCCAGCAGCGTAGAGGACGGCAGGCGAAATGAGCAGTTCTTC. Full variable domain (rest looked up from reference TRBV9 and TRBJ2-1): DSGVTQTPKHLITATGQRVTLRCSPRSGDLSVYWYQQSLDQGLQFLIQYYNGEERAKGNILERFSAQQFPDLHSELNLSSLELGDSALYFCASSVEDGRRNEQFFGPGTRLTVL.

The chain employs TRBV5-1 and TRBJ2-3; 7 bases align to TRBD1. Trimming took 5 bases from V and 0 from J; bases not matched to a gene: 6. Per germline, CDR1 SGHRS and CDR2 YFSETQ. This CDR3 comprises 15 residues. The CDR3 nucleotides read TGCGCCAGCAGACAGGGACAGAGTAGCACAGATACGCAGTATTTT. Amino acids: CASRQGQSSTDTQYF.

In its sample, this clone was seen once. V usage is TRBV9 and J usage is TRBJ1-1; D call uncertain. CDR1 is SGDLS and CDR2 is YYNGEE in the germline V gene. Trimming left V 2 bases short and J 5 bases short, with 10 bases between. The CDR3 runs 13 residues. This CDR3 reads CASSVDGYTEAFF. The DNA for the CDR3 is TGTGCCAGCAGCGTGGACGGGTATACTGAAGCTTTCTTT.

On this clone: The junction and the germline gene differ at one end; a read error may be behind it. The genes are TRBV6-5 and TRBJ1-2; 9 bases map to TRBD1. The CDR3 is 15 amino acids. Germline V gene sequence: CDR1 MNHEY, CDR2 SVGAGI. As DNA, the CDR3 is TGTGCCAGCAGTAACTCGGACAGGGGACACTATGGCTACACCTTC. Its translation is CASSNSDRGHYGYTF.

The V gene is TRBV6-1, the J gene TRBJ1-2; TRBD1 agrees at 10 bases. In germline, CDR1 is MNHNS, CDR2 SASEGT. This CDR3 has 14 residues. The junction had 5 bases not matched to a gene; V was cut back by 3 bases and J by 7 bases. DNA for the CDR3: TGTGCCAGCAGTGAGGACAGGGGGAAGGGTGGCTACACCTTC. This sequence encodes CASSEDRGKGGYTF.

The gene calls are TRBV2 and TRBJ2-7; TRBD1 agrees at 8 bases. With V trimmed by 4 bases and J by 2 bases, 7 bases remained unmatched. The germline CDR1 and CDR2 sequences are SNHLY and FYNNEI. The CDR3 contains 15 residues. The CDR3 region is CASSVGQGNTYEQYF. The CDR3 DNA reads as TGTGCCAGCAGTGTAGGACAGGGCAACACCTACGAGCAGTACTTC.

CDR3 protein: CASSITQEQPQHF. The CDR3 region has the DNA TGTGCCAGCAGTATTACCCAGGAGCAGCCCCAGCATTTT. The rearrangement links TRBV6-5 to TRBJ1-5; D remains ambiguous. Germline assignment: CDR1 MNHEY and CDR2 SVGAGI. V was cut by 5 bases and J by 7 bases, with 12 bases left in between. The length of the CDR3 is 13 residues.

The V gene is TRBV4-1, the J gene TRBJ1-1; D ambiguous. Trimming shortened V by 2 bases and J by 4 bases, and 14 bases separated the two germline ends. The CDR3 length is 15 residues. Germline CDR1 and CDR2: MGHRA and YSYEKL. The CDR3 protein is CASSQPIRDSTEAFF. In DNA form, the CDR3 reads TGCGCCAGCAGCCAACCTATAAGGGATAGCACTGAAGCTTTCTTT.

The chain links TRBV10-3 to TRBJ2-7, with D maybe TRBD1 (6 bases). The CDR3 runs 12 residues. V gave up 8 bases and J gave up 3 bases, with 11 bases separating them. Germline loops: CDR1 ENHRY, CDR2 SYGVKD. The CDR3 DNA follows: TGTGCCATCGGGAAAGGGGGCTACGAGCAGTACTTC. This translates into CAIGKGGYEQYF.

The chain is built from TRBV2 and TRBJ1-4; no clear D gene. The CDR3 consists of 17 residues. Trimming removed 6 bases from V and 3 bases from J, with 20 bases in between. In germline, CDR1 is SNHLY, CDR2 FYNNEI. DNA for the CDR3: TGTGCCAGCAGCCCTGGAAGGGCCGGCCCGGCTAATGAAAAACTGTTTTTT. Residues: CASSPGRAGPANEKLFF.

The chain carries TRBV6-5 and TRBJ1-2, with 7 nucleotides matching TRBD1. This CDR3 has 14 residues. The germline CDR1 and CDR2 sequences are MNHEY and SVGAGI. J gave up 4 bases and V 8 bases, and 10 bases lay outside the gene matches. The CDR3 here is CASRGTASFYGYTF. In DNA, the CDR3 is TGTGCCAGCCGCGGGACAGCAAGTTTCTATGGCTACACCTTC.

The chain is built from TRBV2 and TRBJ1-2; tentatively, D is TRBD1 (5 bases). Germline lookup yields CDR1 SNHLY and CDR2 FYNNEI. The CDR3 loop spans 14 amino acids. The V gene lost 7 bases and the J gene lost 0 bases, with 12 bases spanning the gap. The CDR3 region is CASTQRRANYGYTF. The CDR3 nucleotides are TGTGCCAGCACTCAGCGCAGGGCTAACTATGGCTACACCTTC.

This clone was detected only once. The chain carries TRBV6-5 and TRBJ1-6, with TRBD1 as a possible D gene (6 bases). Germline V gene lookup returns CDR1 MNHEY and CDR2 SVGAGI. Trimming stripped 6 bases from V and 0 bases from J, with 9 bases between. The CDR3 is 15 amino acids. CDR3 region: CASSPQGSYNSPLHF. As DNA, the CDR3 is TGTGCCAGCAGCCCACAGGGCTCCTATAATTCACCCCTCCACTTT.

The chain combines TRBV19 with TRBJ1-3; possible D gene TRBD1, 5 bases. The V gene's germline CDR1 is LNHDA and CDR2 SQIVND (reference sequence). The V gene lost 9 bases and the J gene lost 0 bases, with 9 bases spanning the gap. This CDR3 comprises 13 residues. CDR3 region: CASATVSGNTIYF. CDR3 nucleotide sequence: TGTGCCAGCGCGACAGTCTCTGGAAACACCATATATTTT.

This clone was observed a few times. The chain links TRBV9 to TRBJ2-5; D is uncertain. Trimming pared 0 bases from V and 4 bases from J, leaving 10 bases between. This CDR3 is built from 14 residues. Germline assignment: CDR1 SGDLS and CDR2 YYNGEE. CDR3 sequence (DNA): TGTGCCAGCAGCGTAGAAATGGATTCAGAGACCCAGTACTTC. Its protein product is CASSVEMDSETQYF. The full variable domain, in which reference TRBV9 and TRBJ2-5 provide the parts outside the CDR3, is DSGVTQTPKHLITATGQRVTLRCSPRSGDLSVYWYQQSLDQGLQFLIQYYNGEERAKGNILERFSAQQFPDLHSELNLSSLELGDSALYFCASSVEMDSETQYFGPGTRLLVL.

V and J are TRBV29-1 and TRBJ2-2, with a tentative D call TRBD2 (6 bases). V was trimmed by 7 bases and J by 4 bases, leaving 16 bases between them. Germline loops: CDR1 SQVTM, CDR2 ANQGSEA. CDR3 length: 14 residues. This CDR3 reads CSAEGGGTTGELFF. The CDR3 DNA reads TGCAGCGCGGAAGGAGGAGGGACCACCGGGGAGCTGTTTTTT.

The CDR3 nucleotides read TGTGCCACCAGCAGAGATAACCGGAATCAGCCCCAGCATTTT. This translates into CATSRDNRNQPQHF. The chain carries TRBV15 and TRBJ1-5; D gene uncertain. The CDR3 spans 14 residues. Trimming shortened V by 0 bases and J by 4 bases, and 7 bases separated the two germline ends. The germline V gene encodes CDR1 LNHNV and CDR2 YYDKDF (reference sequence). The entire variable domain, with the rest obtained from reference TRBV15 and TRBJ1-5, is as follows: DAMVIQNPRYQVTQFGKPVTLSCSQTLNHNVMYWYQQKSSQAPKLLFHYYDKDFNNEADTPDNFQSRRPNTSFCFLDIRSPGLGDTAMYLCATSRDNRNQPQHFGDGTRLSIL.

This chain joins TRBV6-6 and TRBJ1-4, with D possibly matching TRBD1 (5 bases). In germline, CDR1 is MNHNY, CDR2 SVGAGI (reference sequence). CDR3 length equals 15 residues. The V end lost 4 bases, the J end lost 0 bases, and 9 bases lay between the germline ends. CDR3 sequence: CASSSTTATNEKLFF. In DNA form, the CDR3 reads TGTGCCAGCAGTTCAACGACAGCAACTAATGAAAAACTGTTTTTT.

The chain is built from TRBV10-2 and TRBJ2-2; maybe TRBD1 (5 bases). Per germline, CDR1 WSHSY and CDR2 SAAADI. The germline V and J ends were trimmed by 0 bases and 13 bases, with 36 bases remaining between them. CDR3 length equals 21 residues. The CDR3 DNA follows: TGCGCCAGCAGTGAGTCGAAGTTGGCCTTTATGCGGACAAATCACCGGTGGGGGCTGTTTTTT. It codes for CASSESKLAFMRTNHRWGLFF.

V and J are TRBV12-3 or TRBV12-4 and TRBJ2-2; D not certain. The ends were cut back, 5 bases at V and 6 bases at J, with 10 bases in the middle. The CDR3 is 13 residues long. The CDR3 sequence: CASSPQIAGELFF. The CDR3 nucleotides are TGTGCCAGCAGTCCCCAGATCGCCGGGGAGCTGTTTTTT.

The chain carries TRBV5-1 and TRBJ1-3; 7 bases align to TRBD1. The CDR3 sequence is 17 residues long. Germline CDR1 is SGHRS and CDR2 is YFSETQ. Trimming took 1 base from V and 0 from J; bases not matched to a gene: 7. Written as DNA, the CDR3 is TGCGCCAGCAGCTTGTTAGGGGGCCATTACTCTGGAAACACCATATATTTT. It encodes CASSLLGGHYSGNTIYF. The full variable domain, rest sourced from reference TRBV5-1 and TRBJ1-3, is KAGVTQTPRYLIKTRGQQVTLSCSPISGHRSVSWYQQTPGQGLQFLFEYFSETQRNKGNFPGRFSGRQFSNSRSEMNVSTLELGDSALYLCASSLLGGHYSGNTIYFGEGSWLTVV.